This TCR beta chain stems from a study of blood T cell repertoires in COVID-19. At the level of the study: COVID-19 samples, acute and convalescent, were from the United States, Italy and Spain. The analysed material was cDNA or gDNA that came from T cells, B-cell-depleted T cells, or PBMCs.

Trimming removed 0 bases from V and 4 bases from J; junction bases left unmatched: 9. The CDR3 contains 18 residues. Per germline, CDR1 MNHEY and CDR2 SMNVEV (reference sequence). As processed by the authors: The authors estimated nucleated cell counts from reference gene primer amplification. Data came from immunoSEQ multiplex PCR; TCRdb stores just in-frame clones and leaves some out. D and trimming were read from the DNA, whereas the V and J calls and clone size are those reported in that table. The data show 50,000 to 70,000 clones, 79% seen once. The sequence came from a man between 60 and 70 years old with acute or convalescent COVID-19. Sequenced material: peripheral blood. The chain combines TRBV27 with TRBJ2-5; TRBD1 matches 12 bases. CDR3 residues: CASSLSPGTGGKGETQYF. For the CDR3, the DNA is TGTGCCAGCAGTTTATCCCCCGGGACAGGGGGCAAGGGAGAGACCCAGTACTTC.